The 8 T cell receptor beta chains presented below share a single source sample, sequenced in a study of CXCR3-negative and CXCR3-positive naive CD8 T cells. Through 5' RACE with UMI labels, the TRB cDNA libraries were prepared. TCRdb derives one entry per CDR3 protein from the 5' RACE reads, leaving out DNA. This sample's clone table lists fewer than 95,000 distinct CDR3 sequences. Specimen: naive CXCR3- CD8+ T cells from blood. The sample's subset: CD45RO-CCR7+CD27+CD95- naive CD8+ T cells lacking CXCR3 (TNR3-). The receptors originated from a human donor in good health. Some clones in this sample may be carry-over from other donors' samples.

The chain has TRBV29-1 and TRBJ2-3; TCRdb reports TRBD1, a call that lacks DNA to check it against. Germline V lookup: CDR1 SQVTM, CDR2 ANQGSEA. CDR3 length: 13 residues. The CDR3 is CSVRTGRTDTQYF.

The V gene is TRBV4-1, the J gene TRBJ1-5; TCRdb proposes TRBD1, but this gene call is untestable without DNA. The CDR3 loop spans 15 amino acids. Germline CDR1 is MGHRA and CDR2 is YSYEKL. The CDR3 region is CASSLAGTDNQPQHF.

The CDR3 loop is CSVGTMTESRTGTESTDTQYF. J is TRBJ2-3 and V is TRBV29-1; TCRdb gives TRBD1 as the D gene, but with no DNA this cannot be confirmed. The CDR3 loop spans 21 amino acids. CDR1 is SQVTM and CDR2 is ANQGSEA in the germline V gene.

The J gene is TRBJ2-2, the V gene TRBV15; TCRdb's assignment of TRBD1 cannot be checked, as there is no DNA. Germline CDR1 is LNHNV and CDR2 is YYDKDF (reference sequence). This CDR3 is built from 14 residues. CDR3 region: CATVPGPNTGELFF.

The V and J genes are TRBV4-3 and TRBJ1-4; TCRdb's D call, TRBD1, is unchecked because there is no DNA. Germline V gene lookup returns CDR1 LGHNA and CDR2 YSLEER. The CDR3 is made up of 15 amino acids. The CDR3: CASSPDTATNEKLFF.

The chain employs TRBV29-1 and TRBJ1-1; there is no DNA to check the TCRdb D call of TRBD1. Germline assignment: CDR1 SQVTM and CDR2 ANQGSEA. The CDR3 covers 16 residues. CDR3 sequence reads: CSVEAGQPIMNTEAFF.

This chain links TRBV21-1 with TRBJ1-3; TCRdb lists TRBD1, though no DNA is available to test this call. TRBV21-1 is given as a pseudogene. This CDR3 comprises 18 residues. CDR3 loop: CASSSKTGEIITGNTIYF.

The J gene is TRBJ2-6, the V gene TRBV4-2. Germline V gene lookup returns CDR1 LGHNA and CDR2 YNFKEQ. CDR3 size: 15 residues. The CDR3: CASSLPASGANVLTF.